This entry concerns a single TCR beta chain. In this sample, this clone turned up once. Which antigen it targets is not known. It has no much larger one-base neighbor in the sample; base qualities were not kept. According to the study, the label for this sample's time point signals: human tissue collected at research (rapid) autopsy. For comparison, three non-HCT patients with other cancers were selected retrospectively, each having at least five GI tract samples and no known GI disease at death. After a median post-mortem interval of around 10 hours, the autopsy tissues collected included GI sites spanning esophagus to rectum, along with liver, skin and lymphoid organs including spleen. Each autopsy specimen was cut in two, with one portion flash-frozen in liquid nitrogen and the remainder formalin-fixed, and the outer muscle layers of GI specimens were removed. To extract genomic DNA from frozen tissues, either the Mag-Bind Blood & Tissue DNA HDQ 96 Kit on a Chemagic 360 or the DNeasy Blood & Tissue Kit was used. Extracted DNA was further purified with the Genomic DNA Clean & Concentrator-25 kit because of concern about red blood cell contamination.

The data originate from a study of tissue T cells after allogeneic stem cell transplantation (dated by TCRdb to between 2021 and 2024). With regard to the full study: If a tissue had multiple samples, a pathologist reviewed H&E sections so that samples with histologically apparent lymphocytes got priority for sequencing. The study profiled TCR beta repertoires in many tissues obtained from research autopsies of patients with and without GVHD, and also in mouse models of GVHD. On the human side, the study was prospective and observational, with no blinding or randomization. The research as a whole found: Blood and spleen T cells captured only a limited portion of the TCR repertoire detected in tissues, in both patients and mice. Within patients, how anatomically similar tissues were was a major factor shaping TCR repertoire composition, regardless of disease or transplant status. A small and clinically heterogeneous patient cohort was studied, and sampling depth was acknowledged as a limitation. Few T cell clones were found to be shared across patients, but shared repertoire signatures across patients were revealed in a tissue-specific fashion by motif-based clustering. Blood samples were not available from the non-GVHD comparator patients. The study did not determine which tissue TCRs were alloreactive or antigen-specific, and some clones might have been persisting host cells.

Libraries were built with the immunoSEQ multiplex PCR assay. TCRbeta CDR3 sequencing was performed at survey depth by Adaptive Biotechnologies, and CDR3 sequences, V/J genes, productive frequency and template counts were reported. Amplification of TCR beta CDR3 regions started from genomic DNA instead of RNA. In the paper's pipeline: Pairwise repertoire overlap between tissues was quantified with Jensen-Shannon divergence, where 1 means complete divergence and 0 identical. Tissues were grouped by single-linkage agglomerative hierarchical clustering of pairwise JSD values, and the clustering results were shown as dendrograms. GLIPH2 was run on all patient samples with simulation_depth 1000, kmer_min_depth 3, cdr3_length_cutoff 8, keeping groups with more than two unique CDR3s. A standardized tissue-overlap score was calculated by extrapolating Jaccard GLIPH-group overlap across patients to a standard repertoire size of 1000 clones. Linear mixed-effect models, with tissue included as a fixed effect and individual included as a random effect, were used to assess associations of diversity with clinical or experimental variables. Imported from immuneACCESS, the table was reduced by TCRdb to in-frame sequences with V and J called. These copies leave out some clones; in studies compared against another copy, an unresolved V gene accounts for under half, and the cause of the remainder is not known. The V and J calls and clone size were taken over from that table, and D and trimming were inferred from the DNA. The sample includes over 4,500 clones, with roughly 69% observed a single time. 7.7% of the sample rests with the top ten.

Its CDR3 holds 16 amino acids, cysteine through phenylalanine. Solely the CDR3 DNA is kept, with 48 bases framed from the first base. Trimming takes 0 bases from V and 11 bases from J, and the germline ends sit 20 bases apart. Sequences LGHNA (CDR1) and YNFKEQ (CDR2) are obtained from the germline V gene. The rearranged chain carries TRBV4-2 and TRBJ1-5; TRBD1 is a possible D gene, resting on 5 matching bases. This TCR was recovered from a female donor older than 55 with lung cancer. The sequences come from tissue from the colon, collected at autopsy. The nucleotide sequence is TGTGCCAGCAGCCAAGATTTGGGAACAGGCCGACGGTCCCAGCATTTT. It translates as CASSQDLGTGRRSQHF.